This TCR beta chain appears in the sequencing data of a study of cytomegalovirus exposure and HLA in healthy donors. Study-level information: The 130 or so validation repertoires were reported in a later analysis to have been generated on the same platform as the approximately 700 first-cohort repertoires. Points from the study as a whole: Cytomegalovirus-associated TCR beta chains were listed, numbering 150 to 200. Some public TCRs appeared in many individuals, while most sequences were rare. In vitro data verified a few CMV-associated chains as specific for CMV antigens.

The method was immunoSEQ multiplex PCR; TCRdb's version includes in-frame clones alone and lacks a portion of them. The data contain some 140,000 clones, about 90% of them singletons. A word on this clone: Its specificity is unknown.

This CDR3 comprises 13 residues. The V gene's germline CDR1 is SGHVS and CDR2 FQNEAQ. V gave up 2 bases and J gave up 3 bases, with 8 bases separating them. Specimen: PBMCs. The clonotype was recovered from a woman between 25 and 40 years old in good health and CMV-seropositive. This chain uses TRBV7-8 with TRBJ2-7, with D uncertain. Here the CDR3 DNA reads TGTGCCAGCAGCTTACGAGGCCACTACGAGCAGTACTTC. The encoded protein is CASSLRGHYEQYF.